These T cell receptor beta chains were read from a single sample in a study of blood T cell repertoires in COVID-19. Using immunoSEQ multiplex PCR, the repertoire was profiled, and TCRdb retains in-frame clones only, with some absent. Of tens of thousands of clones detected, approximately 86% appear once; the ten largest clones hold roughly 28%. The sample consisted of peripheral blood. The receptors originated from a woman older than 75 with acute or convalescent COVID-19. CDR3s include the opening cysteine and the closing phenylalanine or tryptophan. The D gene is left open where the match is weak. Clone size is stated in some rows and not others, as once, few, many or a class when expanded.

cdr3_aa: CASSPQGTGNTIYF
cdr3_nt: TGCGCCAGCAGCCCTCAGGGGACTGGAAACACCATATATTTT
j_call: TRBJ1-3
cdr3_length: 14
clone_size: -
v_call: TRBV5-1
d_call: -

cdr3_aa: CASSSSGTAVGQYF
cdr3_nt: TGTGCCAGCAGCTCGTCCGGGACAGCGGTCGGGCAGTACTTC
j_call: TRBJ2-7
cdr3_length: 14
clone_size: -
v_call: TRBV7-9
d_call: TRBD1

cdr3_aa: CATSESGGSYEQYF
cdr3_nt: TGTGCCACCAGTGAAAGCGGGGGTTCCTACGAGCAGTACTTC
j_call: TRBJ2-7
cdr3_length: 14
clone_size: -
v_call: TRBV24-1
d_call: TRBD2

cdr3_aa: CASSLNSLETQYF
cdr3_nt: TGTGCCAGCAGCTTGAATAGCTTGGAGACCCAGTACTTC
j_call: TRBJ2-5
cdr3_length: 13
clone_size: -
v_call: TRBV5-4
d_call: -

cdr3_aa: CASSPWTGPTGELFF
cdr3_nt: TGTGCCAGCAGCCCCTGGACAGGGCCTACCGGGGAGCTGTTTTTT
j_call: TRBJ2-2
cdr3_length: 15
clone_size: -
v_call: TRBV7-8
d_call: TRBD1

cdr3_aa: CASRVQAVYEQYF
cdr3_nt: TGTGCCAGCAGGGTTCAGGCAGTCTACGAGCAGTACTTC
j_call: TRBJ2-7
cdr3_length: 13
clone_size: -
v_call: TRBV2
d_call: -

cdr3_aa: CASSLSGYEQYF
cdr3_nt: TGTGCCAGCAGCTTATCGGGTTACGAGCAGTACTTC
j_call: TRBJ2-7
cdr3_length: 12
clone_size: -
v_call: TRBV7-6
d_call: -

cdr3_aa: CASRSPGGREKLFF
cdr3_nt: TGTGCCAGCAGAAGCCCGGGGGGCCGGGAAAAACTGTTTTTT
j_call: TRBJ1-4
cdr3_length: 14
clone_size: -
v_call: TRBV5-8
d_call: -

cdr3_aa: CASSYSVLNYGYTF
cdr3_nt: TGTGCCAGCAGTTACTCTGTCCTTAACTATGGCTACACCTTC
j_call: TRBJ1-2
cdr3_length: 14
clone_size: once
v_call: TRBV6-2/TRBV6-3
d_call: -

cdr3_aa: CASSYSSWNEQFF
cdr3_nt: TGTGCCAGCTCGTACTCTAGCTGGAATGAGCAGTTCTTC
j_call: TRBJ2-1
cdr3_length: 13
clone_size: few
v_call: TRBV18
d_call: -

cdr3_aa: CASSYSQTTDTQYF
cdr3_nt: TGTGCCAGCAGTTACTCCCAGACAACAGATACGCAGTATTTT
j_call: TRBJ2-3
cdr3_length: 14
clone_size: -
v_call: TRBV6-2/TRBV6-3
d_call: -

cdr3_aa: CASSLRGTGYGYTF
cdr3_nt: TGTGCCAGCAGCTTACGCGGGACAGGGTATGGCTACACCTTC
j_call: TRBJ1-2
cdr3_length: 14
clone_size: -
v_call: TRBV11-3
d_call: TRBD1

cdr3_aa: CASSQDLKRERLGANVLTF
cdr3_nt: TGTGCCAGCAGCCAAGATCTAAAGCGGGAGCGCTTAGGGGCCAACGTCCTGACTTTC
j_call: TRBJ2-6
cdr3_length: 19
clone_size: -
v_call: TRBV4-2
d_call: TRBD2

cdr3_aa: CATSDSLHRDGANVLTF
cdr3_nt: TGTGCCACCAGTGATTCCCTCCACAGGGATGGGGCCAACGTCCTGACTTTC
j_call: TRBJ2-6
cdr3_length: 17
clone_size: -
v_call: TRBV24-1
d_call: -

cdr3_aa: CASSRPGTSAGELFF
cdr3_nt: TGTGCCAGCAGCCGTCCCGGGACTAGCGCCGGGGAGCTGTTTTTT
j_call: TRBJ2-2
cdr3_length: 15
clone_size: medium-sized
v_call: TRBV5-4
d_call: TRBD2

cdr3_aa: CASSSDRAPGNTIYF
cdr3_nt: TGTGCCAGTAGTTCCGACAGGGCGCCCGGAAACACCATATATTTT
j_call: TRBJ1-3
cdr3_length: 15
clone_size: -
v_call: TRBV19
d_call: TRBD1

cdr3_aa: CASRTNQDYGYTF
cdr3_nt: TGTGCCAGCAGAACAAATCAGGACTATGGCTACACCTTC
j_call: TRBJ1-2
cdr3_length: 13
clone_size: few
v_call: TRBV27
d_call: -

cdr3_aa: CAWSPGQGNTEAFF
cdr3_nt: TGTGCCTGGAGTCCGGGACAGGGGAACACTGAAGCTTTCTTT
j_call: TRBJ1-1
cdr3_length: 14
clone_size: -
v_call: TRBV30
d_call: TRBD1

cdr3_aa: CASSQVGGLTEAFF
cdr3_nt: TGCGCCAGCAGCCAAGTTGGGGGACTGACTGAAGCTTTCTTT
j_call: TRBJ1-1
cdr3_length: 14
clone_size: few
v_call: TRBV4-1
d_call: -

cdr3_aa: CASSFPPPGQAFTGELFF
cdr3_nt: TGTGCCAGCAGTTTCCCACCCCCGGGACAGGCTTTTACCGGGGAGCTGTTTTTT
j_call: TRBJ2-2
cdr3_length: 18
clone_size: -
v_call: TRBV28
d_call: TRBD1

cdr3_aa: CASSQVSGIGYGYTF
cdr3_nt: TGTGCCAGCAGCCAAGTATCGGGGATAGGGTATGGCTACACCTTC
j_call: TRBJ1-2
cdr3_length: 15
clone_size: -
v_call: TRBV14
d_call: -

cdr3_aa: CASGLVGLAETYEQYF
cdr3_nt: TGTGCTAGTGGTTTGGTAGGACTAGCGGAGACCTACGAGCAGTACTTC
j_call: TRBJ2-7
cdr3_length: 16
clone_size: -
v_call: TRBV12-5
d_call: TRBD2

cdr3_aa: CATRRETTDTQYF
cdr3_nt: TGTGCCACCAGGCGGGAGACCACAGATACGCAGTATTTT
j_call: TRBJ2-3
cdr3_length: 13
clone_size: few
v_call: TRBV15
d_call: TRBD2

cdr3_aa: CASSLDQGLGGYTF
cdr3_nt: TGTGCCAGCAGCTTAGATCAGGGTCTAGGAGGCTACACCTTC
j_call: TRBJ1-2
cdr3_length: 14
clone_size: few
v_call: TRBV11-2
d_call: -

cdr3_aa: CAWTGGRNTGELFF
cdr3_nt: TGTGCCTGGACCGGGGGGCGGAACACCGGGGAGCTGTTTTTT
j_call: TRBJ2-2
cdr3_length: 14
clone_size: once
v_call: TRBV6-4
d_call: -

cdr3_aa: CASSRAGTGTYGYTF
cdr3_nt: TGTGCCAGCAGTCGTGCCGGGACAGGGACGTATGGCTACACCTTC
j_call: TRBJ1-2
cdr3_length: 15
clone_size: -
v_call: TRBV6-5
d_call: TRBD1

cdr3_aa: CATSPGGTGGYNEQFF
cdr3_nt: TGTGCCACCAGTCCCGGGGGGACAGGGGGCTACAATGAGCAGTTCTTC
j_call: TRBJ2-1
cdr3_length: 16
clone_size: -
v_call: TRBV15
d_call: TRBD1

cdr3_aa: CASKTQGNTEAFF
cdr3_nt: TGTGCCAGCAAGACCCAGGGGAACACTGAAGCTTTCTTT
j_call: TRBJ1-1
cdr3_length: 13
clone_size: -
v_call: TRBV7-3
d_call: -

cdr3_aa: CASREQRGDTQYF
cdr3_nt: TGTGCCAGCAGAGAGCAAAGGGGCGATACGCAGTATTTT
j_call: TRBJ2-3
cdr3_length: 13
clone_size: -
v_call: TRBV6-4
d_call: -

cdr3_aa: CASSRDREGSGANVLTF
cdr3_nt: TGTGCCAGCAGCCGGGACAGGGAAGGATCTGGGGCCAACGTCCTGACTTTC
j_call: TRBJ2-6
cdr3_length: 17
clone_size: -
v_call: TRBV9
d_call: TRBD1

cdr3_aa: CASSLGQAFTYEQYF
cdr3_nt: TGTGCCAGCAGTTTAGGACAGGCGTTCACATACGAGCAGTACTTC
j_call: TRBJ2-7
cdr3_length: 15
clone_size: -
v_call: TRBV27
d_call: TRBD1